A selection of T cell receptor beta chains follows, all from one sample in a study of beta chain features in type 1 diabetes. TCRdb's copy holds only in-frame clones and misses some; the assay was immunoSEQ multiplex PCR. Altogether about 710,000 clones are present, around an eighth being singletons, with the ten largest covering nearly 0.04%. The specimen sequenced was naive CD4+ T cells from blood. These receptors came from a man aged 18 to 35 with type 1 diabetes. Each CDR3 is given with its conserved first and last residue. Each record gives: D gene, J gene, V gene, clone size, CDR3 protein, CDR3 DNA. The D gene is left open where the match is weak. Expanded clones are given a class, and other clones once, few, many or no size at all.

TRBD1 TRBJ1-5 TRBV4-1 - CASSQGTGRRQPQHF TGCGCCAGCAGCCAGGGGACAGGGCGGCGTCAGCCCCAGCATTTT
- TRBJ2-1 TRBV5-1 - CASSLDSHREQFF TGCGCCAGCAGCTTGGACTCGCATCGGGAGCAGTTCTTC
TRBD2 TRBJ2-3 TRBV11-2 - CASSVPPLAGTDTQYF TGTGCCAGCAGCGTTCCGCCCCTAGCGGGCACAGATACGCAGTATTTT
- TRBJ2-6 TRBV30 few CACGRVRLTGANVLTF TGTGCTTGTGGTAGGGTTCGGTTGACTGGGGCCAACGTCCTGACTTTC
- TRBJ1-4 TRBV29-1 few CSVVQNMAGEKLFF TGCAGCGTTGTACAAAACATGGCGGGTGAAAAACTGTTTTTT
TRBD1 TRBJ2-1 TRBV5-1 few CASSTGTGPSYNEQFF TGCGCCAGCAGCACAGGGACAGGGCCCTCCTACAATGAGCAGTTCTTC
- TRBJ2-7 TRBV7-2 few CASSLVSGVTDEQYF TGTGCCAGCAGCTTAGTATCCGGGGTAACTGACGAGCAGTACTTC
- TRBJ2-6 TRBV30 few CAWSRDATSGANVLTF TGTGCCTGGAGCCGGGACGCCACCTCTGGGGCCAACGTCCTGACTTTC
TRBD1 TRBJ2-7 TRBV5-4 - CASSAGTGTYEQYF TGTGCCAGCAGCGCCGGGACAGGGACCTACGAGCAGTACTTC
- TRBJ2-2 TRBV2 few CASRPSTGRGTGELFF TGTGCCAGCAGGCCTTCAACCGGGCGGGGTACCGGGGAGCTGTTTTTT
- TRBJ2-7 TRBV10-3 few CAISARYEQYF TGTGCCATCAGTGCCCGGTACGAGCAGTACTTC
TRBD2 TRBJ2-1 TRBV6-1 few CPGTSGNNEQFF TGTCCGGGGACTAGCGGGAACAATGAGCAGTTCTTC
TRBD1 TRBJ1-2 TRBV28 - CASSSGTGAVSRYTF TGTGCCAGCAGTTCGGGGACAGGCGCCGTTTCTCGCTACACCTTC
- TRBJ1-1 TRBV7-2 - CASSLATGRSTEAFF TGTGCCAGCAGCTTAGCAACCGGGCGGAGCACTGAAGCTTTCTTT
- TRBJ1-2 TRBV7-9 - CASSPGQGLYGYTF TGTGCCAGCAGCCCTGGGCAGGGGCTCTATGGCTACACCTTC
TRBD1 TRBJ1-5 TRBV23-1 - CASSLTNPRQGLNQPQHF TGCGCCAGCAGTCTAACGAATCCACGACAGGGGCTAAATCAGCCCCAGCATTTT
TRBD2 TRBJ2-3 TRBV2 few CASSLLAGGYDTQYF TGTGCCAGCAGTCTACTAGCGGGAGGATACGATACGCAGTATTTT
- TRBJ2-1 TRBV5-1 - CASSLREGTPYNEQFF TGCGCCAGCAGCTTGCGTGAAGGGACCCCATACAATGAGCAGTTCTTC
- TRBJ2-1 TRBV7-9 - CASSSRDYNEQFF TGTGCCAGCAGCTCCCGGGACTACAATGAGCAGTTCTTC
- TRBJ2-7 TRBV14 few CASSQRTDRTYEQYF TGTGCCAGCAGCCAACGTACGGACCGTACCTACGAGCAGTACTTC
- TRBJ2-1 TRBV7-6 few CASSLVVPTGSGIEQFF TGTGCCAGCAGCTTAGTAGTTCCCACAGGCTCCGGTATTGAGCAGTTCTTC
- TRBJ1-5 TRBV19 few CASSMVGSNQPQHF TGTGCCAGTAGTATGGTGGGAAGCAATCAGCCCCAGCATTTT
- TRBJ1-4 TRBV4-3 few CASSASATNEKLFF TGCGCCAGCAGTGCATCGGCAACTAATGAAAAACTGTTTTTT
TRBD1 TRBJ2-5 TRBV29-1 - CSVVGDRASETQYF TGCAGCGTTGTAGGGGACAGGGCGTCCGAGACCCAGTACTTC
- TRBJ2-3 TRBV7-9 - CASQAQGGEGTQYF TGTGCCAGTCAGGCCCAGGGGGGAGAAGGTACGCAGTATTTT
- TRBJ2-2 TRBV5-1 - CASARRVTNTGELFF TGCGCCAGCGCCCGCCGGGTTACGAACACCGGGGAGCTGTTTTTT
- TRBJ1-6 TRBV30 - CAWSVWSDLSPLHF TGTGCCTGGAGTGTCTGGAGTGACCTCTCACCCCTCCACTTT
- TRBJ2-7 TRBV28 few CASSAHEQYF TGTGCCAGCAGCGCCCACGAGCAGTACTTC
- TRBJ2-3 TRBV20-1 few CTGRKADTQYF TGCACCGGACGAAAGGCAGATACGCAGTATTTT
- TRBJ1-3 TRBV4-2 few CASSQAAVGNTIYF TGTGCCAGCAGCCAAGCTGCAGTGGGAAACACCATATATTTT
- TRBJ1-3 TRBV30 few CAWSVRGGGNTIYF TGTGCCTGGAGTGTACGTGGGGGAGGAAACACCATATATTTT
TRBD1 TRBJ2-5 TRBV19 - CASSVWDSHQETQYF TGTGCCAGTAGTGTTTGGGACAGCCACCAAGAGACCCAGTACTTC
TRBD1 TRBJ1-4 TRBV30 - CAWSTQGAANEKLFF TGTGCCTGGTCAACCCAGGGGGCGGCTAATGAAAAACTGTTTTTT
- TRBJ1-1 TRBV7-9 - CASSRETVTEAFF TGTGCCAGCAGCCGGGAAACGGTAACTGAAGCTTTCTTT
TRBD2 TRBJ2-2 TRBV28 few CASTSRRGNELFF TGTGCCAGCACTAGCCGGCGGGGGAACGAGCTGTTTTTT
- TRBJ1-2 TRBV15 - CATSRDGQYGYTF TGTGCCACCAGCAGAGACGGACAGTATGGCTACACCTTC
- TRBJ2-3 TRBV6-5 - CASSGLGVTDTQYF TGTGCCAGCAGTGGTCTGGGAGTAACAGATACGCAGTATTTT